This passage covers 30 T cell receptor beta chains from one sample sequenced in a study of blood T cell repertoires in COVID-19. Clones were read by immunoSEQ multiplex PCR, and TCRdb kept only the in-frame ones, dropping some. There are roughly 390,000 clones in the sample; less than 85% occur only once, and 3.6% lies in the top ten. The sample was peripheral blood. Every receptor here comes from a young woman with acute or convalescent COVID-19.

The rearrangement links TRBV5-6 to TRBJ1-4; 9 bases map to TRBD1. In germline, CDR1 is SGHDT, CDR2 YYEEEE. V gave up 1 base and J gave up 6 bases; unmatched junction bases: 16. The CDR3 runs 19 residues. The chain's CDR3 is CASSLTGQGLSWGDEKLFF. As DNA, the CDR3 is TGTGCCAGCAGCTTGACCGGACAGGGGTTGTCGTGGGGTGATGAAAAACTGTTTTTT.

V is TRBV5-6 and J is TRBJ2-3, with 10 bases fitting TRBD2. V was pared by 4 bases and J by 2 bases, with 7 bases of the junction left unmatched. The CDR3 contains 16 residues. The germline gives CDR1 SGHDT, CDR2 YYEEEE. CDR3 nucleotides: TGTGCCAGCAGCGATACCGGGACTAGCGTCACAGATACGCAGTATTTT. It is translated as CASSDTGTSVTDTQYF.

This chain joins TRBV27 and TRBJ2-2; TRBD2 might be the D (5 bases). CDR3 length equals 15 residues. CDR1 and CDR2 (germline): MNHEY, SMNVEV (reference sequence). V lost 6 bases to trimming and J lost 6 bases, with 17 bases between them. CDR3 protein: CASRETGLEAGELFF. In DNA, the CDR3 is TGTGCCAGCAGGGAGACCGGACTGGAAGCCGGGGAGCTGTTTTTT.

The chain joins TRBV11-2 to TRBJ1-2; TRBD1 agrees at 7 bases. This CDR3 has 14 residues. Unmatched junction bases numbered 6, after V lost 0 bases and J lost 8 bases. Germline CDR1 reads SGHAT; CDR2 reads FQNNGV. The CDR3 spells CASSLERQGGGYTF. Here the CDR3 DNA reads TGTGCCAGCAGCTTAGAACGACAGGGCGGCGGCTACACCTTC.

V usage is TRBV7-2 and J usage is TRBJ1-2, with D possibly TRBD1 on 5 matching bases. Trimming shortened V by 6 bases and J by 8 bases, and 10 bases separated the two germline ends. The CDR3 covers 11 residues. Germline V gene data show CDR1 as SGHTA and CDR2 as FQGNSA. Here the CDR3 DNA reads TGTGCCAGCAGGTCGGAGGGGGGCTACACCTTC. The encoded protein is CASRSEGGYTF.

This clone was seen just once. The chain joins TRBV20-1 to TRBJ2-5; 7 nucleotides align to TRBD1. The CDR3 spans 14 residues. Germline values: CDR1 DFQATT, CDR2 SNEGSKA (reference sequence). V was pared by 3 bases and J by 2 bases, with 6 bases of the junction left unmatched. CDR3 sequence: CSASNRDSQETQYF. The CDR3 DNA reads as TGCAGTGCTAGTAATCGGGACAGTCAAGAGACCCAGTACTTC.

This chain connects TRBV21-1 to TRBJ1-3; the listed D gene, TRBD1, was not tested against the DNA. TRBV21-1 is classified as a pseudogene. The CDR3 runs 17 residues. The CDR3 is CASLLRDRIYSGNTIYF. CDR3 nucleotides: TGTGCCAGCCTATTGCGGGACAGAATTTATTCTGGAAACACCATATATTTT.

This rearrangement joins TRBV19 to TRBJ1-2; TRBD1 is a possible D gene (6 bases). The CDR3 is 13 residues long. Germline CDR1 is LNHDA and CDR2 is SQIVND (reference sequence). V was trimmed by 3 bases and J by 8 bases, leaving 13 bases between them. In nucleotides, the CDR3 is TGTGCCAGTAGTATCCTCAGGGGATACGGCTACACCTTC. This gives the protein CASSILRGYGYTF.

Only a few counts were recorded for this clone. Other DNA variants within this sample encode the same CDR3. This chain uses TRBV3-1 (or the pseudogene TRBV3-2) with TRBJ1-1; D perhaps matches TRBD1 (5 bases). V gave up 1 base and J gave up 4 bases, with 7 bases separating them. Germline V lookup: CDR1 LGHDT, CDR2 YNNKEL (reference sequence). The CDR3 spans 13 residues. In DNA, the CDR3 is TGTGCCAGCAGCCAAGGTAGGGGCACTGAAGCTTTCTTT. This codes for CASSQGRGTEAFF.

The chain is built from TRBV11-3 and TRBJ2-7; possibly TRBD1 for D (5 bases). This CDR3 region has 13 residues. Deletions cut 2 bases from V and 3 bases from J, with 8 bases between. Germline values: CDR1 SGHNT, CDR2 YENEEA. CDR3 region: CASSLYRNYEQYF. DNA of the CDR3: TGTGCCAGCAGCTTATACAGGAACTACGAGCAGTACTTC.

The rearrangement uses TRBV27 and TRBJ2-7; D remains ambiguous. Germline V CDR1 and CDR2: MNHEY, SMNVEV (reference sequence). V was cut by 10 bases and J by 6 bases, with 19 bases left in between. This CDR3 contains 13 residues. The CDR3 reads CATHRPGGGEQYF. The CDR3 DNA reads as TGTGCCACCCACCGCCCCGGCGGCGGCGAGCAGTACTTC.

The gene calls are TRBV10-3 and TRBJ2-7; TRBD2 matches 10 bases. The germline V gene has CDR1 ENHRY and CDR2 SYGVKD. After removal of 2 bases from V and 5 bases from J, the junction contained 3 bases not matched to a gene. The CDR3 sequence is 14 residues long. In DNA form, the CDR3 reads TGTGCCATCAGTGAGATCCTAGCGGGAGACGAGCAGTACTTC. This codes for CAISEILAGDEQYF.

V gene TRBV6-5 combines with J gene TRBJ2-1; a possible D gene is TRBD2 (6 bases). Per the germline V gene, CDR1 is MNHEY and CDR2 is SVGAGI. CDR3 length: 11 amino acids. Trimming took 6 bases from V and 10 from J, leaving 10 bases between them. The CDR3, as DNA: TGTGCCAGCAGCGGGGGACGCGAGCAGTTCTTC. The encoded protein is CASSGGREQFF.

CDR3 nucleotide sequence: TGCGCCAGCAGCCTGGTAGGGGTAAAAGAGACCCAGTACTTC. Its translation is CASSLVGVKETQYF. This sequence joins TRBV5-1 and TRBJ2-5; weak D call: TRBD1 (5 bases). The CDR3 totals 14 residues. Per germline, CDR1 SGHRS and CDR2 YFSETQ. Trimming pared 4 bases from V and 3 bases from J, leaving 13 bases between.

The chain is built from TRBV5-4 and TRBJ1-1; 7 positions match TRBD1. CDR1 and CDR2 from the germline V gene are SGHNT and YYREEE (reference sequence). The trim removed 7 bases at V and 2 bases at J, leaving 11 bases unmatched. This CDR3 contains 15 residues. CDR3 residues: CASLREYRGNTEAFF. The CDR3 DNA reads TGTGCCAGCTTAAGGGAATACAGGGGAAACACTGAAGCTTTCTTT.

This chain links TRBV7-9 with TRBJ1-1, with D possibly being TRBD1 (6 bases). CDR3 size: 13 residues. CDR1 is SEHNR, CDR2 FQNEAQ, per germline (reference sequence). V gave up 5 bases and J gave up 5 bases, with 12 bases separating them. The CDR3 bases are TGTGCCAGCAGCGCGCAACAGGGAACTGAAGCTTTCTTT. Translation gives CASSAQQGTEAFF.

The chain links TRBV18 to TRBJ1-2; tentatively, D is TRBD1 (5 bases). Germline V CDR1 and CDR2: KGHSH, LQKENI. Between the trimmed V and J ends, which lost 2 bases and 4 bases, there was a span of 11 bases. CDR3 length: 14 residues. The CDR3 DNA reads as TGTGCCAGCTCACCATCGACAGATCTCTATGGCTACACCTTC. It translates to CASSPSTDLYGYTF.

A note on this clone: Different DNA sequences within this sample yield the same CDR3. The rearrangement links TRBV5-1 to TRBJ1-4; 7 positions match TRBD1. Per germline, CDR1 SGHRS and CDR2 YFSETQ. The CDR3 extends over 14 amino acids. The trim removed 2 bases at V and 8 bases at J, leaving 6 bases unmatched. CDR3 DNA sequence: TGCGCCAGCAGCTTAGGGCAGGGGGGAGAAAAACTGTTTTTT. Translation gives CASSLGQGGEKLFF.

V and J are TRBV7-9 and TRBJ2-3; TRBD2 agrees at 10 bases. The germline CDR1 and CDR2 sequences are SEHNR and FQNEAQ (reference sequence). This CDR3 has 18 residues. The ends lost 3 bases at V and 6 bases at J; junction bases unmatched: 15. CDR3 protein: CASSFPSGSVGGRDTQYF. CDR3 coding DNA: TGTGCCAGCAGCTTTCCTAGCGGGAGTGTGGGAGGCCGGGATACGCAGTATTTT.

The V and J genes are TRBV28 and TRBJ1-2; no clear D gene. This CDR3 is built from 14 residues. V was shortened by 3 bases and J by 0 bases, with 8 bases between the two germline ends. The germline V gene encodes CDR1 MDHEN and CDR2 SYDVKM. CDR3 nucleotide sequence: TGTGCCAGCAGTTTGGGCCCACCTAACTATGGCTACACCTTC. It codes for CASSLGPPNYGYTF.

The chain is built from TRBV25-1 and TRBJ1-1; TRBD1 is a possible D gene (6 bases). V was trimmed by 5 bases and J by 0 bases, leaving 10 bases between them. The CDR3 totals 14 residues. Looked up from germline, CDR1 is MGHDK and CDR2 is SYGVNS. CDR3 in DNA: TGTGCCAGCAGTCGGGAGGGGGTGAACACTGAAGCTTTCTTT. Its translation is CASSREGVNTEAFF.

This clone was recorded once. This chain links TRBV30 with TRBJ2-5, with 8 nucleotides matching TRBD1. This CDR3 is built from 13 residues. The trim removed 6 bases at V and 2 bases at J, leaving 5 bases unmatched. The germline gives CDR1 GTSNPN, CDR2 SVGIG (reference sequence). This CDR3 reads CACTTGDQETQYF. The CDR3 DNA is TGTGCCTGTACGACAGGGGATCAAGAGACCCAGTACTTC.

This sequence joins TRBV29-1 and TRBJ1-1, with D possibly TRBD1 on 5 matching bases. The germline gives CDR1 SQVTM, CDR2 ANQGSEA. CDR3 length: 13 amino acids. Between the trimmed V and J ends, which lost 6 bases and 0 bases, there was a span of 11 bases. CDR3 coding DNA: TGCAGCGTCTCGGGACTTTTGAACACTGAAGCTTTCTTT. Residues: CSVSGLLNTEAFF.

The chain carries TRBV27 and TRBJ1-1; D unresolved. CDR1 MNHEY and CDR2 SMNVEV come from the germline V gene (reference sequence). The V gene lost 5 bases and the J gene lost 6 bases, with 10 bases spanning the gap. There are 12 residues in the CDR3. CDR3 loop: CASSNRLPEAFF. CDR3 in DNA: TGTGCCAGCAGTAATCGGTTGCCTGAAGCTTTCTTT.

This clone was counted a single time. The chain couples TRBV9 to TRBJ2-5; 8 bases align to TRBD1. CDR1 is SGDLS, CDR2 YYNGEE, per germline. The CDR3 contains 16 residues. Trimming took 3 bases from V and 2 from J; bases not matched to a gene: 9. CDR3 DNA sequence: TGTGCCAGCAGCGCCGGACAGGGAGGAATTCAAGAGACCCAGTACTTC. It is translated as CASSAGQGGIQETQYF.

The V gene is TRBV28, the J gene TRBJ1-6; 9 bases map to TRBD1. This CDR3 has 16 amino acids. Trimming at V came to 5 bases and at J to 7 bases, leaving 9 bases not matched to a gene. CDR1 MDHEN and CDR2 SYDVKM come from the germline V gene. The CDR3 DNA follows: TGTGCCAGCAGTCCCGGACAGGGGACAAGGAATTCACCCCTCCACTTT. It translates to CASSPGQGTRNSPLHF.

Here the CDR3 reads CATSDGDRLESPLHF. CDR3 DNA sequence: TGTGCCACCAGTGATGGGGACAGGCTCGAGTCACCCCTCCACTTT. This rearrangement joins TRBV24-1 to TRBJ1-6, with TRBD1 matching 8 bases. There are 15 residues in the CDR3. The J segment lost 10 bases and the V segment lost 3 bases, leaving 7 bases of the junction unmatched. Per the germline V gene, CDR1 is KGHDR and CDR2 is SFDVKD.

The CDR3 DNA follows: TGTGCCACCAGTGATTTCGGGACAGGGACCTACGAGCAGTACTTC. It is translated as CATSDFGTGTYEQYF. The chain employs TRBV24-1 and TRBJ2-7; 9 positions match TRBD1. CDR1 and CDR2 from the germline V gene are KGHDR and SFDVKD. J lost 2 bases, V lost 1 base, and 2 bases had no gene match. This CDR3 comprises 15 residues.

The J gene is TRBJ1-2, the V gene TRBV4-1; 8 bases map to TRBD1. Trimming took 2 bases from V and 7 from J; bases not matched to a gene: 9. In germline, CDR1 is MGHRA, CDR2 YSYEKL. The CDR3 extends over 15 amino acids. CDR3 residues: CASSQYLQGAAGYTF. In DNA form, the CDR3 reads TGCGCCAGCAGCCAATACCTCCAGGGGGCGGCTGGCTACACCTTC.

This clone was seen more than once but under ten times. J is TRBJ2-1 and V is TRBV3-1 (or the pseudogene TRBV3-2), with 8 bases identical to TRBD2. After removal of 0 bases from V and 7 bases from J, the junction contained 11 bases not matched to a gene. CDR3 length: 17 residues. The V gene's germline CDR1 is LGHDT and CDR2 YNNKEL (reference sequence). The CDR3 DNA reads TGTGCCAGCAGCCAAGAGCGGACTAGCCCCCCGTGGAATGAGCAGTTCTTC. Protein: CASSQERTSPPWNEQFF.